One sample yielded the 5 T cell receptor beta chains listed below, sequenced in a study of cytomegalovirus exposure and HLA in healthy donors. Sequencing was performed with immunoSEQ multiplex PCR; in TCRdb, only in-frame clones are kept and a portion is missing. The data show 150,000 or so clones, about 91% seen once. The sequenced material came from PBMCs. Source of these receptors: a woman aged 18-35 years in good health and CMV-seropositive.

The V and J genes are TRBV19 and TRBJ1-3; 7 nucleotides align to TRBD1. Germline loops: CDR1 LNHDA, CDR2 SQIVND (reference sequence). The V gene end was trimmed by 7 bases and the J gene end by 3 bases; junction bases not matched to a gene: 3. This CDR3 region has 13 residues. The chain's CDR3 is CASNTGVGNTIYF. CDR3 coding DNA: TGTGCCAGTAATACAGGGGTTGGAAACACCATATATTTT.

This clone was found once. The chain joins TRBV9 to TRBJ2-7; D gene ambiguous. The V gene lost 4 bases and the J gene lost 2 bases, with 19 bases spanning the gap. CDR3 size: 16 residues. Germline V gene sequence: CDR1 SGDLS, CDR2 YYNGEE. The CDR3 loop reads CASSSRTVAGAYEQYF. The DNA of the CDR3 is TGTGCCAGCAGCTCACGTACCGTGGCAGGCGCCTACGAGCAGTACTTC.

The chain combines TRBV9 with TRBJ2-1; 15 nucleotides match TRBD2. J was trimmed by 0 bases and V by 0 bases; bases with no gene match: 1. Germline V CDR1 and CDR2: SGDLS, YYNGEE. The CDR3 is 18 amino acids. CDR3 bases: TGTGCCAGCAGCGTAGGGACTAGCGGGGGGGACTCCTACAATGAGCAGTTCTTC. Amino acids: CASSVGTSGGDSYNEQFF.

The genes are TRBV13 and TRBJ2-7; possible D gene TRBD1, 6 bases. Trimming took off 3 bases at V and 0 bases at J, with 15 bases between the two ends. This CDR3 comprises 16 residues. The germline V gene encodes CDR1 PRHDT and CDR2 FYEKMQ (reference sequence). The CDR3 region is CASSLGRQVASYEQYF. CDR3 nucleotides: TGTGCCAGCAGCTTGGGCCGACAGGTCGCCTCCTACGAGCAGTACTTC.

The V call is TRBV5-6, the J call TRBJ1-1; unclear D gene. The ends were cut back, 7 bases at V and 4 bases at J, with 17 bases in the middle. CDR1 SGHDT and CDR2 YYEEEE come from the germline V gene. The CDR3 covers 14 residues. Here the CDR3 reads CASLAPPGLTEAFF. DNA of the CDR3: TGTGCCAGCCTGGCTCCGCCGGGTCTCACTGAAGCTTTCTTT.